These 5 T cell receptor beta chains came from one sample sequenced in a study of CD8 T cells in ankylosing spondylitis. TCRdb re-called the 5' RACE reads through MiXCR, storing one row per CDR3 protein. The sample lists under 250,000 distinct CDR3 sequences, 30% to 35% occurring once. Material: blood, either unsorted or a sorted T cell fraction (not recorded which). The receptors were sampled from a male donor with ankylosing spondylitis or in good health (not recorded which).

As for this clonotype: One end of the junction does not line up with germline, which may come from a read error. The CDR3: CAGSYSRGRTYEQYF. For the CDR3, the DNA is TGTGCCGGCAGCTACTCGCGGGGACGCACCTACGAGCAGTACTTC. The chain links TRBV5-6 to TRBJ2-7; TRBD2 might be the D (6 bases). Germline lookup yields CDR1 SGHDT and CDR2 YYEEEE. The CDR3 contains 15 residues.

The rearrangement uses TRBV10-2 and TRBJ1-3, with 7 nucleotides matching TRBD1. The CDR3 totals 15 residues. With V trimmed by 0 bases and J by 5 bases, 4 bases remained unmatched. Germline V gene lookup returns CDR1 WSHSY and CDR2 SAAADI. The DNA for the CDR3 is TGCGCCAGCAGTGAGTCGGGAGGGGGCCGAAACACCATATATTTT. This encodes CASSESGGGRNTIYF.

This clonotype was observed a handful of times. V and J are TRBV15 and TRBJ2-2, with a weak D call TRBD2 (5 bases). The CDR3 contains 15 residues. The germline V gene has CDR1 LNHNV and CDR2 YYDKDF (reference sequence). Trimming left V 5 bases short and J 2 bases short, with 12 bases between. The CDR3 coding sequence is TGTGCCACCAGCTACGGAGGCAGAAACACCGGGGAGCTGTTTTTT. It encodes CATSYGGRNTGELFF.

In this sample, this clonotype turned up many times. J is TRBJ2-7 and V is TRBV15, with unresolved D. This CDR3 contains 13 residues. The germline V gene encodes CDR1 LNHNV and CDR2 YYDKDF (reference sequence). V lost 6 bases, J lost 1 base, and 10 bases lay in between. The CDR3 here is CATSAPSSYEQYF. Here the CDR3 DNA reads TGTGCCACCAGTGCACCTTCTTCCTACGAGCAGTACTTC. The full variable domain, completed using reference TRBV15 and TRBJ2-7, is DAMVIQNPRYQVTQFGKPVTLSCSQTLNHNVMYWYQQKSSQAPKLLFHYYDKDFNNEADTPDNFQSRRPNTSFCFLDIRSPGLGDTAMYLCATSAPSSYEQYFGPGTRLTVT.

This clonotype was observed at least ten times. This rearrangement joins TRBV20-1 to TRBJ1-5, with TRBD1 as a possible D gene (6 bases). The CDR3 has 15 amino acids. Per germline, CDR1 DFQATT and CDR2 SNEGSKA (reference sequence). The ends were cut back, 0 bases at V and 5 bases at J, with 14 bases in the middle. This CDR3 reads CSARDRRKGDQPQHF. CDR3 nucleotide sequence: TGCAGTGCTAGAGATCGTAGGAAGGGGGATCAGCCCCAGCATTTT.